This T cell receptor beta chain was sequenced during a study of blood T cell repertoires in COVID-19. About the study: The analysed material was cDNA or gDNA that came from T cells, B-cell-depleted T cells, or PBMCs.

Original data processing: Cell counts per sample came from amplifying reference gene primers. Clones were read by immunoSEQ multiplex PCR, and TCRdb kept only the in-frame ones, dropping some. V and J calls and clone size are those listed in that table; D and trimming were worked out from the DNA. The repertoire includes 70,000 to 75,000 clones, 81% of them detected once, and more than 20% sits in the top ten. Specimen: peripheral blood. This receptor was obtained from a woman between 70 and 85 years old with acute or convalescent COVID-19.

CDR3 sequence: CASSPTSGGETQYF. The CDR3 DNA reads as TGCGCCAGCAGCCCGACTAGCGGAGGGGAGACCCAGTACTTC. The chain couples TRBV5-1 to TRBJ2-5; 9 bases line up with TRBD2. CDR1 SGHRS and CDR2 YFSETQ come from the germline V gene. Germline trimming cut 4 bases from V and 5 bases from J; bases unmatched to any gene: 6. This CDR3 spans 14 amino acids.